This is a list of T cell receptor beta chains from one sample in a study of CD8 T cells in Susac syndrome. TCRdb redid the calling of the immunoSEQ multiplex PCR reads with MiXCR, one entry per CDR3 protein. The sample has some 300,000 distinct CDR3 sequences; 75% to 90% are singletons. Specimen: CD8+ T cells from PBMCs. The receptors derive from a human donor with multiple sclerosis. Each CDR3 is given with its conserved first and last residue. D genes are given only for firm matches. Not all rows give a size; the values are once, few, many and, for expanded clones, a class.

clone size	V gene	D gene	J gene	CDR3 protein	CDR3 DNA
-	TRBV27	-	TRBJ2-1	CASSRLNSALNEQFF	TGTGCCAGCAGCCGTTTGAACTCGGCTTTGAATGAGCAGTTCTTC
-	TRBV6-2/TRBV6-3	-	TRBJ2-1	CASSYGREQFF	TGTGCCAGCAGTTACGGAAGGGAGCAGTTCTTC
-	TRBV2	-	TRBJ1-1	CASSGLLGGTEAFF	TGTGCCAGCAGCGGGCTCTTAGGGGGGACTGAAGCTTTCTTT
-	TRBV20-1	-	TRBJ2-3	CSADRIPLAGDTQYF	TGCAGTGCGGATCGAATCCCCCTAGCAGGGGATACGCAGTATTTT
-	TRBV30	-	TRBJ2-3	CAWSGSGLLTDTQYF	TGTGCCTGGAGTGGTTCAGGACTTCTCACAGATACGCAGTATTTT
-	TRBV7-9	-	TRBJ2-5	CASSAPRTVHQETQYF	TGTGCCAGCAGCGCACCCCGCACAGTCCATCAAGAGACCCAGTACTTC
-	TRBV29-1	-	TRBJ2-7	CSVESMETYEQYF	TGCAGCGTTGAATCTATGGAGACCTACGAGCAGTACTTC
-	TRBV20-1	TRBD1	TRBJ2-2	CSARKTGLDTGELFF	TGCAGTGCTAGGAAGACAGGGTTGGACACCGGGGAGCTGTTTTTT
-	TRBV25-1	-	TRBJ2-7	CASSGRLGDLGEQYF	TGTGCCAGCAGTGGCCGTCTAGGGGACTTGGGCGAGCAGTACTTC
-	TRBV29-1	-	TRBJ1-2	CSVEDPRGKPYGYTF	TGCAGCGTTGAAGATCCTAGGGGAAAACCCTATGGCTACACCTTC
-	TRBV18	TRBD2	TRBJ2-7	CASSPTSGRVYEQYF	TGTGCCAGCTCACCAACTAGCGGGAGAGTTTACGAGCAGTACTTC
few	TRBV5-1	TRBD2	TRBJ2-7	CASSLAGGVFYEQYF	TGCGCCAGCAGCTTGGCGGGAGGAGTGTTCTACGAGCAGTACTTC
few	TRBV28	-	TRBJ2-7	CASSSRGSSYEQYF	TGTGCCAGCAGCTCTAGGGGGAGCTCCTACGAGCAGTACTTC
-	TRBV6-4	TRBD1	TRBJ2-3	CASSEDRASTDTQYF	TGTGCCAGCAGCGAGGACAGGGCCAGCACAGATACGCAGTATTTT
-	TRBV10-3	-	TRBJ2-7	CAISEPGFTYEQYF	TGTGCCATCAGTGAGCCCGGGTTCACCTACGAGCAGTACTTC
-	TRBV13	-	TRBJ2-3	CASSLDLDTQYF	TGTGCCAGCAGCTTAGATTTAGATACGCAGTATTTT
-	TRBV7-9	-	TRBJ1-1	CASSGLGNTEAFF	TGTGCCAGCAGCGGACTAGGGAACACTGAAGCTTTCTTT
-	TRBV19	-	TRBJ2-7	CATRNGQSPTEQYF	TGTGCCACTAGGAACGGACAGAGCCCTACGGAGCAGTACTTC
-	TRBV25-1	-	TRBJ1-2	CASSGTGNYGYTF	TGTGCCAGCAGTGGTACGGGGAACTATGGCTACACCTTC
once	TRBV20-1	-	TRBJ2-3	CSARGLERGTDTQYF	TGCAGTGCTAGGGGGCTAGAGAGGGGCACAGATACGCAGTATTTT
once	TRBV12-3/TRBV12-4	-	TRBJ2-4	CASSLSQGRNIQYF	TGTGCCAGCAGTTTAAGCCAGGGTAGGAACATTCAGTACTTC
-	TRBV30	-	TRBJ2-1	CAWSERNEQFF	TGTGCCTGGAGTGAGAGAAATGAGCAGTTCTTC
-	TRBV27	-	TRBJ2-7	CASRGTVPYEQYF	TGTGCCAGCCGCGGGACAGTCCCCTACGAGCAGTACTTC
few	TRBV5-1	TRBD1	TRBJ1-5	CASSTQIQGQNGSNQPQHF	TGCGCCAGCAGCACCCAGATACAGGGGCAGAATGGTAGCAATCAGCCCCAGCATTTT
-	TRBV2	-	TRBJ2-3	CASTEGLEDPSTDTQYF	TGTGCCAGCACCGAGGGGCTGGAGGACCCCTCCACAGATACGCAGTATTTT
-	TRBV19	TRBD1	TRBJ1-2	CASSMTGDYGYTF	TGTGCCAGTAGTATGACAGGGGACTATGGCTACACCTTC
few	TRBV7-2	-	TRBJ2-5	CASSLGTTNQETQYF	TGTGCCAGCAGCTTAGGTACAACCAACCAAGAGACCCAGTACTTC
-	TRBV7-9	-	TRBJ2-1	CASSLSKGFSEQFF	TGTGCCAGCAGCTTATCTAAGGGGTTTTCTGAGCAGTTCTTC
-	TRBV9	TRBD1	TRBJ1-2	CASSVNPGQGINYGYTF	TGTGCCAGCAGCGTAAATCCGGGACAGGGGATTAACTATGGCTACACCTTC
-	TRBV7-3	-	TRBJ2-1	CASSLKPGDEQFF	TGTGCCAGCAGCTTAAAACCGGGCGATGAGCAGTTCTTC
-	TRBV10-3	-	TRBJ2-3	CAISVIGPGLTDTQYF	TGTGCCATCAGTGTTATCGGTCCAGGTCTAACAGATACGCAGTATTTT
-	TRBV7-9	TRBD2	TRBJ2-1	CASSLVSGRTDNEQFF	TGTGCCAGCAGCTTAGTTAGCGGGAGGACGGACAATGAGCAGTTCTTC
-	TRBV7-9	-	TRBJ2-1	CASSLIPTGDEQFF	TGTGCCAGCAGCTTAATCCCAACGGGGGATGAGCAGTTCTTC
-	TRBV5-1	TRBD2	TRBJ2-5	CASSPGTTTPRETQYF	TGCGCCAGTAGCCCCGGGACTACCACCCCTCGGGAGACCCAGTACTTC
-	TRBV28	-	TRBJ2-2	CASSYRLVSGELFF	TGTGCCAGCAGTTACCGACTAGTATCCGGGGAGCTGTTTTTT
-	TRBV6-2/TRBV6-3	-	TRBJ2-7	CASSYSGQVDYEQYF	TGTGCCAGCAGTTACTCGGGGCAAGTTGACTACGAGCAGTACTTC
-	TRBV6-2/TRBV6-3	-	TRBJ2-2	CASTNGDPTGELFF	TGTGCCAGCACCAACGGGGATCCCACCGGGGAGCTGTTTTTT
-	TRBV5-1	TRBD1	TRBJ1-1	CASSWTGRRAEAFF	TGCGCCAGCAGCTGGACAGGGAGGAGGGCTGAAGCTTTCTTT
-	TRBV9	TRBD2	TRBJ2-1	CASSAGTSGDEQFF	TGTGCCAGCAGCGCAGGAACTAGCGGGGATGAGCAGTTCTTC
few	TRBV6-5	TRBD1	TRBJ2-7	CASSYSTTGASYEQYF	TGTGCCAGCAGTTACTCGACGACAGGGGCCTCCTACGAGCAGTACTTC
-	TRBV20-1	TRBD2	TRBJ2-1	CSARDLAIGAGGSNEQFF	TGCAGTGCTAGAGATCTAGCCATAGGCGCGGGGGGATCTAATGAGCAGTTCTTC
-	TRBV11-2	-	TRBJ2-5	CASSSPPETQYF	TGTGCCAGCAGCTCACCTCCGGAGACCCAGTACTTC
-	TRBV14	-	TRBJ2-2	CASSWTRNTGELFF	TGTGCCAGCAGCTGGACCCGGAACACCGGGGAGCTGTTTTTT
-	TRBV2	-	TRBJ1-1	CASSEGHTNTEAFF	TGTGCCAGCAGTGAGGGACATACGAACACTGAAGCTTTCTTT
-	TRBV11-1	TRBD1	TRBJ1-2	CASSLDGTGAPDETRAVGYTF	TGTGCCAGCAGCTTAGACGGGACAGGAGCCCCAGACGAAACTCGGGCCGTGGGCTACACCTTC
once	TRBV30	-	TRBJ2-2	CAWSVLTSGELFF	TGTGCCTGGAGTGTACTAACGTCCGGGGAGCTGTTTTTT
-	TRBV7-3	TRBD2	TRBJ2-1	CASSSGLAGSPPHEQFF	TGTGCCAGCAGCTCGGGACTAGCGGGTTCACCCCCCCATGAGCAGTTCTTC
-	TRBV14	-	TRBJ2-1	CASSQGDILYNEQFF	TGTGCCAGCAGCCAGGGGGACATACTATACAATGAGCAGTTCTTC
-	TRBV15	TRBD2	TRBJ2-1	CATSKTSAREQFF	TGTGCCACCAGCAAGACTAGCGCCAGAGAGCAGTTCTTC
-	TRBV11-2	-	TRBJ1-1	CASTPVTEAFF	TGTGCCAGCACCCCCGTCACTGAAGCTTTCTTT
once	TRBV20-1	-	TRBJ1-2	CSASALSTF	TGCAGTGCTAGCGCCCTAAGCACCTTC
-	TRBV7-2	-	TRBJ2-7	CASSLGAGDYEQYF	TGTGCCAGCAGCTTAGGGGCAGGGGACTACGAGCAGTACTTC
-	TRBV9	-	TRBJ2-1	CASSVRLERPNYNEQFF	TGTGCCAGCAGCGTAAGGCTTGAACGACCGAACTACAATGAGCAGTTCTTC
-	TRBV27	-	TRBJ1-1	CASSSFDRINTEAFF	TGTGCCAGCAGTTCATTTGACAGGATAAACACTGAAGCTTTCTTT
-	TRBV4-3	-	TRBJ2-5	CASSQDSGETQYF	TGCGCCAGCAGCCAAGATTCCGGGGAGACCCAGTACTTC
few	TRBV28	-	TRBJ2-2	CASTPLAGVWTGELFF	TGTGCCAGCACCCCCCTTGCCGGGGTTTGGACCGGGGAGCTGTTTTTT
-	TRBV28	-	TRBJ2-3	CASRPGPRGVADTQYF	TGTGCCAGCAGACCCGGGCCCAGGGGTGTAGCAGATACGCAGTATTTT
-	TRBV7-9	TRBD2	TRBJ2-2	CASSLALPREGRAGELFF	TGTGCCAGCAGCTTAGCGCTCCCGCGGGAGGGCCGGGCCGGGGAGCTGTTTTTT
-	TRBV7-9	-	TRBJ2-7	CASSRVASYEQYF	TGTGCCAGCAGCCGAGTTGCGTCCTACGAGCAGTACTTC
-	TRBV19	-	TRBJ2-2	CASRGGSRGSGELFF	TGTGCCAGTAGGGGAGGATCCAGGGGATCCGGGGAGCTGTTTTTT